This T cell receptor (beta chain) was identified in a study of T cell responses to AZD1222 COVID-19 vaccine. TCRdb's table, derived via immunoSEQ multiplex PCR, lists solely in-frame clones and lacks some. Of tens of thousands of clones listed, approximately 90% were seen once; the top ten hold roughly 3%. The CDR3 has 16 amino acids. The junction had 6 bases not matched to a gene; V was cut back by 5 bases and J by 0 bases. The germline CDR1 and CDR2 sequences are MGHRA and YSYEKL. This sequence originates from an adult who received the AZD1222 COVID-19 vaccine. The rearrangement uses TRBV4-1 and TRBJ1-1; TRBD1 agrees at 10 bases. This specimen was peripheral blood, taken 28 days after the second AZD1222 dose. CDR3 amino acids: CASSTRQGAMNTEAFF. CDR3 coding DNA: TGCGCCAGCAGCACCCGACAGGGGGCAATGAACACTGAAGCTTTCTTT.